The T cell receptor beta chain under discussion was sequenced for a study of blood T cell repertoires in COVID-19. Study-level information: The United States, Italy and Spain provided the acute and convalescent COVID-19 samples. PBMCs, B-cell-depleted T cells, or T cells provided the cDNA or gDNA that made up the material.

The germline gives CDR1 SQVTM, CDR2 ANQGSEA. V gave up 6 bases and J gave up 2 bases; unmatched junction bases: 8. The CDR3 runs to 15 residues. Authors' processing steps: For nucleated cells, counts were estimated from reference gene primer amplification. Clones were read by immunoSEQ multiplex PCR, and TCRdb kept only the in-frame ones, dropping some. The DNA was the basis for D and trimming; V, J and clone size are from that table. This repertoire shows about 15,000 clones, around 86% found once; its top ten account for under 25%. This clone has a single count. The specimen sequenced was peripheral blood. The chain couples TRBV29-1 to TRBJ1-4; TRBD1 matches at 8 bases. The clonotype originates from an older man with active or convalescent COVID-19. The CDR3: CSVTGTGATNEKLFF. The CDR3 region has the DNA TGCAGCGTAACCGGGACAGGCGCTACTAATGAAAAACTGTTTTTT.